This TCR beta chain was captured by sequencing in a study of beta chain features in type 1 diabetes. The whole isolated RNA underwent reverse transcription, so sequencing captured expressed TCRB transcripts. TCRdb's copy holds only in-frame clones and misses some; the assay was immunoSEQ multiplex PCR. The sample gives about 290,000 clones, about 7.8% of which show up once; 1% is in the top ten. This clonotype was obtained from a woman between 18 and 30 years old in good health. Sequencing was done on a sample of central memory CD4+ T cells from blood.

The CDR3 DNA follows: TGTGCCAGTAGGCCACTAGCGGGAGGGCCAAATACGCAGTATTTT. It is translated as CASRPLAGGPNTQYF. This chain links TRBV19 with TRBJ2-3; 13 bases line up with TRBD2. Trimming at V came to 6 bases and at J to 7 bases, leaving 7 bases not matched to a gene. The germline V gene encodes CDR1 LNHDA and CDR2 SQIVND (reference sequence). The CDR3 runs 15 residues.